These T cell receptor beta chains were read from a single sample in a study of T cell changes during pregnancy in multiple sclerosis. Here immunoSEQ multiplex PCR was the method, and the copy in TCRdb shows in-frame clones only, minus some. Seen here are about 47,000 clones, 85% to 90% observed once, and the top ten hold under 2%. The specimen was peripheral blood, collected in the first trimester of pregnancy. These receptors were obtained from a female donor with multiple sclerosis, enrolled in a pregnancy study. Each CDR3 is given with its conserved first and last residue. D genes are given only for firm matches. The listing skips clone size in some rows; elsewhere it reads once, few, many or a size class.

size,J,V,D,CDR3,DNA
NA,TRBJ1-2,TRBV6-6,TRBD1,CASTEQGAFYGYTF,TGTGCCAGCACCGAACAGGGGGCATTCTATGGCTACACCTTC
NA,TRBJ2-3,TRBV7-3,TRBD1,CASSLGGSGGDTQYF,TGTGCCAGCAGCTTAGGAGGTTCAGGGGGAGATACGCAGTATTTT
NA,TRBJ1-2,TRBV7-9,TRBD1,CASTQWGFIDRVEGYTF,TGTGCCAGCACTCAATGGGGCTTTATCGACAGGGTTGAAGGCTACACCTTC
NA,TRBJ2-1,TRBV11-3,NA,CASSLEGTGIRNEQFF,TGTGCCAGCAGCTTAGAAGGAACAGGCATCCGAAATGAGCAGTTCTTC
NA,TRBJ1-1,TRBV19,TRBD1,CASSKGQGVVRNTEAFF,TGTGCCAGTAGTAAAGGACAGGGGGTAGTTCGGAACACTGAAGCTTTCTTT
NA,TRBJ1-1,TRBV7-3,TRBD1,CASSTRQGITTEAFF,TGTGCCAGCAGCACCCGACAGGGGATTACCACTGAAGCTTTCTTT
NA,TRBJ2-7,TRBV28,NA,CASSPARDPGAYEQYF,TGTGCCAGCAGCCCCGCGCGGGACCCCGGGGCCTACGAGCAGTACTTC
NA,TRBJ1-5,TRBV27,NA,CASSLAEYSNQPQHF,TGTGCCAGCAGTTTAGCGGAATATAGCAATCAGCCCCAGCATTTT
medium-sized,TRBJ2-4,TRBV27,NA,CASSLSQALAKNIQYF,TGTGCCAGCAGCCTGAGCCAGGCCCTAGCCAAAAACATTCAGTACTTC
NA,TRBJ2-7,TRBV27,NA,CASSLGGPGGQYF,TGTGCCAGCAGTTTAGGGGGACCCGGGGGGCAGTACTTC
NA,TRBJ2-1,TRBV30,TRBD2,CAWSVNWGGEQFF,TGTGCCTGGAGTGTCAATTGGGGGGGAGAGCAGTTCTTC
once,TRBJ2-1,TRBV19,NA,CASSLLGGAYNEQFF,TGTGCCAGTAGTCTGTTGGGGGGGGCTTACAATGAGCAGTTCTTC
NA,TRBJ2-7,TRBV5-6,TRBD1,CASSLSRGSWSYEQYF,TGTGCCAGCAGCTTGAGCAGGGGGAGTTGGTCCTACGAGCAGTACTTC
NA,TRBJ2-5,TRBV15,NA,CATSRDLGAETQYF,TGTGCCACCAGCAGAGATTTGGGGGCAGAGACCCAGTACTTC
NA,TRBJ1-3,TRBV5-6,TRBD1,CASGQAALSGNTIYF,TGTGCCAGTGGACAGGCGGCCCTCTCTGGAAACACCATATATTTT
NA,TRBJ1-1,TRBV5-1,TRBD1,CASSLGTYRGEETEAFF,TGCGCCAGCAGCTTGGGTACTTACAGGGGGGAAGAAACTGAAGCTTTCTTT
once,TRBJ1-2,TRBV19,NA,CASSRAGSFSGYTF,TGTGCCAGTAGTCGGGCAGGGTCGTTCAGTGGCTACACCTTC
NA,TRBJ2-5,TRBV5-6,TRBD2,CASSTWLVGGNQETQYF,TGTGCCAGCAGCACTTGGCTTGTCGGGGGGAACCAAGAGACCCAGTACTTC
NA,TRBJ2-3,TRBV2,NA,CASRGPTSADTQYF,TGTGCCAGCAGGGGGCCCACTTCCGCAGATACGCAGTATTTT
NA,TRBJ2-1,TRBV7-7,NA,CASSPISGDSSYNEQFF,TGTGCTAGCAGCCCCATCTCGGGGGACAGCTCCTACAATGAGCAGTTCTTC
NA,TRBJ2-2,TRBV7-6,NA,CASSTMGGPNTGELFF,TGTGCCAGCAGCACGATGGGGGGGCCCAACACCGGGGAGCTGTTTTTT
NA,TRBJ2-7,TRBV10-3,TRBD1,CAISEDRDSYEQYF,TGTGCCATCAGTGAGGACAGGGACTCCTACGAGCAGTACTTC
NA,TRBJ1-1,TRBV5-1,NA,CASSLAGRLNTEAFF,TGCGCCAGCAGCTTGGCCGGCAGGTTGAACACTGAAGCTTTCTTT
NA,TRBJ2-2,TRBV28,TRBD2,CASNVGGSPGELFF,TGTGCCAGCAATGTGGGGGGGTCTCCCGGGGAGCTGTTTTTT
NA,TRBJ2-1,TRBV13,TRBD2,CASSLTWSSGGKVDEQFF,TGTGCCAGCAGCTTAACCTGGAGTAGCGGGGGGAAAGTGGATGAGCAGTTCTTC
once,TRBJ1-3,TRBV6-6,TRBD1,CASSYGTGGSGNTIYF,TGTGCCAGCAGTTACGGGACAGGGGGCTCGGGAAACACCATATATTTT
NA,TRBJ1-1,TRBV5-4,TRBD1,CASSPGQGDTEAFF,TGTGCCAGCAGCCCTGGACAGGGGGACACTGAAGCTTTCTTT
NA,TRBJ1-2,TRBV5-1,NA,CASTQGEGYTF,TGCGCCAGCACTCAAGGAGAAGGCTACACCTTC
few,TRBJ2-3,TRBV30,TRBD2,CAWSPGLANPDTQYF,TGTGCCTGGAGCCCGGGACTAGCGAACCCAGATACGCAGTATTTT
NA,TRBJ1-3,TRBV6-5,TRBD1,CASSYGTGAGNTIYF,TGTGCCAGCAGTTACGGGACAGGGGCTGGAAACACCATATATTTT
medium-sized,TRBJ2-7,TRBV4-1,TRBD1,CASSQAPGGSYEQYF,TGCGCCAGCAGCCAAGCCCCAGGGGGCTCCTACGAGCAGTACTTC
NA,TRBJ1-1,TRBV5-1,TRBD1,CASSLGGQWGMNTEAFF,TGCGCCAGCAGCTTGGGGGGACAGTGGGGGATGAACACTGAAGCTTTCTTT